This T cell receptor beta chain was captured by sequencing in a study of vaccination and CD4 T cells after COVID-19. About the study: Post-vaccine specimens were obtained a median 72 days after dose two (range 14 to 241).

As to this clonotype: The antigen is undetermined.

Oncomine TCR Beta short-read sequencing was applied to DNA from cultured CD4+ T cells. From the PCR reads, TCRdb called clonotypes with MiXCR, one entry per CDR3 protein. The table shows around 4,500 distinct CDR3 sequences, with just under 35% occurring only once. Treatment here: approximately nine-day PBMC culture with coronavirus spike peptide pools or control peptides (ViraFEST assay). CD4+ T-cell collection from the unexposed donor predated the COVID-19 pandemic (2011-2018). The CDR3 is made up of 11 amino acids. Trimming left V 4 bases short and J 8 bases short, with 11 bases between. Germline CDR1 GTSNPN, CDR2 SVGIG (reference sequence).

The receptor comes from a human donor in good health. The chain employs TRBV30 and TRBJ1-2; D is undetermined. Sequencing was performed on CD4+ T cells from blood, cultured in vitro. CDR3 residues: CAWTSRGGYTF. CDR3 sequence (DNA): TGTGCCTGGACTAGCCGCGGCGGCTACACCTTC.